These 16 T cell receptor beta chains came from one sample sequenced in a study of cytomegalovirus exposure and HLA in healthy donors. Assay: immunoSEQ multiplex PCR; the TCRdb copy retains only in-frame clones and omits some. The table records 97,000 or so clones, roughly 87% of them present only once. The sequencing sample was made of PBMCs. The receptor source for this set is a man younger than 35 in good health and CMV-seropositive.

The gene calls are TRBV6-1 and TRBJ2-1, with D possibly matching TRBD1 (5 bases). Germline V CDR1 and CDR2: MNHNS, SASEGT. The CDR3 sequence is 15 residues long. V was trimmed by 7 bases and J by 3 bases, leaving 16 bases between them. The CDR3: CASKEGRGFYNEQFF. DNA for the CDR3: TGTGCCAGCAAGGAAGGTAGGGGTTTCTACAATGAGCAGTTCTTC.

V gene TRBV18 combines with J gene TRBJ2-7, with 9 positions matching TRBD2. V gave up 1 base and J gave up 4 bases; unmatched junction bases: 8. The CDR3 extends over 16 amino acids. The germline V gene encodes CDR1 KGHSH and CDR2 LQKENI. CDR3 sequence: CASSPRVSSGMYEQYF. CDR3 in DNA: TGTGCCAGCTCACCACGAGTTTCTAGCGGGATGTACGAGCAGTACTTC.

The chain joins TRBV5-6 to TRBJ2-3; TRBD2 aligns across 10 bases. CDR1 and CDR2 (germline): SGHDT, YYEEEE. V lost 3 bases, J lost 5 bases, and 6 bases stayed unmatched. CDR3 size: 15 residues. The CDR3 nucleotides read TGTGCCAGCAGCTCACTAGCGGGGTTTTTAGATACGCAGTATTTT. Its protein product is CASSSLAGFLDTQYF.

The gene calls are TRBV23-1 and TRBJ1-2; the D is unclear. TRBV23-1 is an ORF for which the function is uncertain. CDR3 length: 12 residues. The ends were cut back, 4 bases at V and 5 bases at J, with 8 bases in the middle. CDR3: CASSRRGYGYTF. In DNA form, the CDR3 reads TGCGCCAGCAGTCGGAGAGGGTATGGCTACACCTTC.

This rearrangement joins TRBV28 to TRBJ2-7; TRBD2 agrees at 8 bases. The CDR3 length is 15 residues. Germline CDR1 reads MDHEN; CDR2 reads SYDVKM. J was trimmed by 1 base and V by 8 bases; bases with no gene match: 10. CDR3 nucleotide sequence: TGTGCCAGCCGTTCAGCCGGGGGGGAGTCCTACGAGCAGTACTTC. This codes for CASRSAGGESYEQYF.

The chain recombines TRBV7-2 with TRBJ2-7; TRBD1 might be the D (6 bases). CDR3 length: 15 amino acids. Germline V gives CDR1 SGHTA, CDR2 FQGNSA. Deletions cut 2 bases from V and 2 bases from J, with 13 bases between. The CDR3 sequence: CASSLPGHKTYEQYF. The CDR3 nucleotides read TGTGCCAGCAGCTTACCGGGACACAAAACCTACGAGCAGTACTTC. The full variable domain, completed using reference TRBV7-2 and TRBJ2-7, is GAGVSQSPSNKVTEKGKDVELRCDPISGHTALYWYRQSLGQGLEFLIYFQGNSAPDKSGLPSDRFSAERTGGSVSTLTIQRTQQEDSAVYLCASSLPGHKTYEQYFGPGTRLTVT.

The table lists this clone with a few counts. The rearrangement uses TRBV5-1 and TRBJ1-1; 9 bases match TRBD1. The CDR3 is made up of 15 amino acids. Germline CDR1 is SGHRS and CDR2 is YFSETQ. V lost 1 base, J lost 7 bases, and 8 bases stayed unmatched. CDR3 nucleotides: TGCGCCAGCAGCTTGTCCGGGACAGGGTACGATGAAGCTTTCTTT. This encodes CASSLSGTGYDEAFF.

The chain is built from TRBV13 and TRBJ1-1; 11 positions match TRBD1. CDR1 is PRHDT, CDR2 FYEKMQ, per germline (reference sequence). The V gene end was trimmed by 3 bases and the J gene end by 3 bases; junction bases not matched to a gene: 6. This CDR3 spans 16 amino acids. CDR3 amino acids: CASSLKDRGRYTEAFF. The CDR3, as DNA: TGTGCCAGCAGCTTGAAGGACAGGGGGCGGTACACTGAAGCTTTCTTT.

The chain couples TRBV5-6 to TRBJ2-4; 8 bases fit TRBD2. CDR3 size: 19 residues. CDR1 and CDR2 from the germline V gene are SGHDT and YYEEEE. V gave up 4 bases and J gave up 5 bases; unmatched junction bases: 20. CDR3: CASSPPPWTTPGGENIQYF. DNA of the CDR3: TGTGCCAGCAGCCCTCCCCCGTGGACTACCCCCGGGGGGGAAAACATTCAGTACTTC.

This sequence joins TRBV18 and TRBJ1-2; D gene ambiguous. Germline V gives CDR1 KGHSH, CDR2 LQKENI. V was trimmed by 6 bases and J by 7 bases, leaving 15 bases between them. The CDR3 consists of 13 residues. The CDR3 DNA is TGTGCCAGCTCGCCGCCGGCGGGGTCTGGCTACACCTTC. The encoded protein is CASSPPAGSGYTF.

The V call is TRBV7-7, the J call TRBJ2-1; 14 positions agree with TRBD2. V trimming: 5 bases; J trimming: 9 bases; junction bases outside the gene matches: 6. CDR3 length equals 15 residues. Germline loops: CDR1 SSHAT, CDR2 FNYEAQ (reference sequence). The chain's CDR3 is CASSPGLAGVSEQFF. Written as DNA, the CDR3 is TGTGCCAGCAGCCCGGGACTAGCGGGAGTGAGTGAGCAGTTCTTC.

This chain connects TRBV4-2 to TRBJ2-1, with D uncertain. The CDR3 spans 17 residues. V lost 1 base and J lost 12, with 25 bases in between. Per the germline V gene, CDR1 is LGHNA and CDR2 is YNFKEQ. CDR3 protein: CASSQVSGRVAAYRQFF. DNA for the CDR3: TGTGCCAGCAGCCAAGTCTCCGGCCGGGTGGCGGCGTATCGGCAGTTCTTC.

The CDR3 DNA reads as TGTGCCAGCAGTTCCCGGGGGGCGGGGGAGACCCAGTACTTC. Amino acid sequence: CASSSRGAGETQYF. The chain joins TRBV5-4 to TRBJ2-5; D perhaps matches TRBD2 (7 bases). Per the germline V gene, CDR1 is SGHNT and CDR2 is YYREEE (reference sequence). The CDR3 is made up of 14 amino acids. Trimming stripped 5 bases from V and 5 bases from J, with 16 bases between.

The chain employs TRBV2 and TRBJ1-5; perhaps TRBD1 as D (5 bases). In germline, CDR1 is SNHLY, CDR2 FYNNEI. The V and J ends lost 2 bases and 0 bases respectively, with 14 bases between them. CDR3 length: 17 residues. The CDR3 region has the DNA TGTGCCAGCAGTGAATCGGGGGGAGCTTATAGCAATCAGCCCCAGCATTTT. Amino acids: CASSESGGAYSNQPQHF.

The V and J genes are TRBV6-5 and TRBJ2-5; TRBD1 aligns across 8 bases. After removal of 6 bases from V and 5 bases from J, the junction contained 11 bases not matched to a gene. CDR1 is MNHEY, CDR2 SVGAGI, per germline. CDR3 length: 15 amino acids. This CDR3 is CASSPLDRGGETQYF. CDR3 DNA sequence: TGTGCCAGCAGCCCCTTAGACAGGGGCGGGGAGACCCAGTACTTC.

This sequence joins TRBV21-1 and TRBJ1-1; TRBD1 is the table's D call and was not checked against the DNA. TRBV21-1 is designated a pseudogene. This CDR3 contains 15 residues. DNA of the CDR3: TGTGCCAGCAGCACACGACAGGGTTCAAACACTGAAGCTTTCTTT. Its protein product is CASSTRQGSNTEAFF.